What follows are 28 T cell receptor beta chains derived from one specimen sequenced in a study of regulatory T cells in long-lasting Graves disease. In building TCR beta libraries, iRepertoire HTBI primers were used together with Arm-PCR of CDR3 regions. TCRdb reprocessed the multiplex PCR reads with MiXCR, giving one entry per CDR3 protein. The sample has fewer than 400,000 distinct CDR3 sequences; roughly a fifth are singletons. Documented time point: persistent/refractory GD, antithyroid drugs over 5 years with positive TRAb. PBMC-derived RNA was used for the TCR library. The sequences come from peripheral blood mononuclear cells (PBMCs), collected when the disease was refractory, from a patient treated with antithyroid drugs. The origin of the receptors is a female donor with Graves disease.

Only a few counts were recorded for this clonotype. CDR3 DNA: TGTGCCAGCTCACCCCCTAGCTCTTGGGGTGCGAACACCGGGGAGCTGTTTTTT. This codes for CASSPPSSWGANTGELFF. The rearrangement joins TRBV18 to TRBJ2-2; D might be TRBD2 (5 bases). This CDR3 has 18 residues. Trimming took 3 bases from V and 0 from J, leaving 17 bases between them. Looked up from germline, CDR1 is KGHSH and CDR2 is LQKENI. Together with reference TRBV18 and TRBJ2-2, the CDR3 gives the full variable domain: NAGVMQNPRHLVRRRGQEARLRCSPMKGHSHVYWYRQLPEEGLKFMVYLQKENIIDESGMPKERFSAEFPKEGPSILRIQQVVRGDSAAYFCASSPPSSWGANTGELFFGEGSRLTVL.

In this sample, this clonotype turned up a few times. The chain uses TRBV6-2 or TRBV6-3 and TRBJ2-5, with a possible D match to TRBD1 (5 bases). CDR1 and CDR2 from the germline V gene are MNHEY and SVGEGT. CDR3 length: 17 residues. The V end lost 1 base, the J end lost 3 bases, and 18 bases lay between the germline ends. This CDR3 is CASSYFPPTAKEETQYF. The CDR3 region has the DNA TGTGCCAGCAGTTACTTCCCCCCGACAGCGAAGGAAGAGACCCAGTACTTC.

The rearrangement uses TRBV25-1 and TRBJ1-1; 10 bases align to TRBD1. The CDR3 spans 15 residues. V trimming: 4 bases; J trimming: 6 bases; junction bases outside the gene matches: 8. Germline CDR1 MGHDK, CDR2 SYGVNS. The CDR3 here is CASSAPPGQGSEAFF. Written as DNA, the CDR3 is TGTGCCAGCAGTGCACCCCCGGGACAGGGGTCTGAAGCTTTCTTT.

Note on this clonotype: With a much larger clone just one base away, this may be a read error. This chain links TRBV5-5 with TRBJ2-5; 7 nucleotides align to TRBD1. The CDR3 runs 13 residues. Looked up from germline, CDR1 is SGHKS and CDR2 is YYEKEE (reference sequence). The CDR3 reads CAGSSQGKETQYF. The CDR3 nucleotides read TGTGCCGGCAGCTCACAGGGGAAAGAGACCCAGTACTTC.

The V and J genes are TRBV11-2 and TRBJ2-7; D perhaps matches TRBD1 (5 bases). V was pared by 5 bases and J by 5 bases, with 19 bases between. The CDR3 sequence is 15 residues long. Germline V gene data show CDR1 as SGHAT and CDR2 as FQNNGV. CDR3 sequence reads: CASSQELPLGHEQYF. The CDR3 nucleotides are TGTGCCAGCAGCCAAGAATTACCCCTGGGGCACGAGCAGTACTTC.

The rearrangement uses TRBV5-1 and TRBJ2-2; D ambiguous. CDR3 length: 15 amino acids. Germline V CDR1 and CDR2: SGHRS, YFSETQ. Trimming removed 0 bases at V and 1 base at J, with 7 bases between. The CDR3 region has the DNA TGCGCCAGCAGCTTGGGGGTGCTGAACACCGGGGAGCTGTTTTTT. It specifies CASSLGVLNTGELFF.

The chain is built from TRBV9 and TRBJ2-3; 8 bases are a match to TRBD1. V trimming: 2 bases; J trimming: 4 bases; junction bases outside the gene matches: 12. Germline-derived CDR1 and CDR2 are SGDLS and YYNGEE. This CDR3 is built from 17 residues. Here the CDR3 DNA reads TGTGCCAGCAGCGTGGGGAATACAGGGGGATTGGCAGATACGCAGTATTTT. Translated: CASSVGNTGGLADTQYF.

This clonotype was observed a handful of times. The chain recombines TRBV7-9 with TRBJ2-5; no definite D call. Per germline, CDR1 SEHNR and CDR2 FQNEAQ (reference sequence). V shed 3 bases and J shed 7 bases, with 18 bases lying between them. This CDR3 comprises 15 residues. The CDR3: CASSLSSLAVGTQYF. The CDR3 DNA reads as TGTGCCAGCAGCTTGAGCTCACTGGCGGTAGGGACCCAGTACTTC.

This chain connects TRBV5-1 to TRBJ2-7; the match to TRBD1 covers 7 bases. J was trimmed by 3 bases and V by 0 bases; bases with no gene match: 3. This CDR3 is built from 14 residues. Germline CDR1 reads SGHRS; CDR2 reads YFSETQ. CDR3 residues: CASSLVQGNYEQYF. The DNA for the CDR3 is TGCGCCAGCAGCTTGGTACAGGGGAACTACGAGCAGTACTTC.

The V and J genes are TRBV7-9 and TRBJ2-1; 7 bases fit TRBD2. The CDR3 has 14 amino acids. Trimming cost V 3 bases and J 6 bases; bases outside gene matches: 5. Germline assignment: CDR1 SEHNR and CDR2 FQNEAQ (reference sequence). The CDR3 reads CASSFPGLVNEQFF. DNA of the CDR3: TGTGCCAGCAGCTTCCCAGGACTAGTCAATGAGCAGTTCTTC.

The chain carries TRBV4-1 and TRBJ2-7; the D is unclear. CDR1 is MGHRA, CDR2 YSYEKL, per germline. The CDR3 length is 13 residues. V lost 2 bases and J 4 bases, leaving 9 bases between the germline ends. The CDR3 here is CASSQSQTYEQYF. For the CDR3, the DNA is TGCGCCAGCAGCCAATCGCAAACGTACGAGCAGTACTTC.

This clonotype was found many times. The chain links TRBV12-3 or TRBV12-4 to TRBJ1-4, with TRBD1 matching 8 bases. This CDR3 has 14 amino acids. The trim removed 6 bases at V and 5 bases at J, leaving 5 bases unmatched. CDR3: CASRPRTGNEKLFF. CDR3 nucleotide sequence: TGTGCCAGCAGACCACGGACAGGGAATGAAAAACTGTTTTTT.

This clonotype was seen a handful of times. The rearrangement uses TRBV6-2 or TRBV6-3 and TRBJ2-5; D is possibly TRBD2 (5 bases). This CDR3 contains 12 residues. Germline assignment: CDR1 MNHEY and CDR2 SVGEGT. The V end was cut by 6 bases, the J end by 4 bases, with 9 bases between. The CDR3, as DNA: TGTGCCAGCAGAAGTAGCGTAGAGACCCAGTACTTC. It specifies CASRSSVETQYF.

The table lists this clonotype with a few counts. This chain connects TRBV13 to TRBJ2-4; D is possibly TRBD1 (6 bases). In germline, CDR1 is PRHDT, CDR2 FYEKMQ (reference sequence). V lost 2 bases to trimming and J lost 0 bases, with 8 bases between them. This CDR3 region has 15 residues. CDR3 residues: CASSLTGSAKNIQYF. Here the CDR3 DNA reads TGTGCCAGCAGCTTAACAGGGTCAGCCAAAAACATTCAGTACTTC.

The CDR3 reads CSVSGSGTGELFF. The CDR3 DNA follows: TGCAGCGTCAGCGGGAGCGGCACCGGGGAGCTGTTTTTT. The J gene is TRBJ2-2, the V gene TRBV29-1, with 8 positions matching TRBD2. In germline, CDR1 is SQVTM, CDR2 ANQGSEA. This CDR3 is built from 13 residues. J gave up 4 bases and V 6 bases, and 4 bases lay outside the gene matches.

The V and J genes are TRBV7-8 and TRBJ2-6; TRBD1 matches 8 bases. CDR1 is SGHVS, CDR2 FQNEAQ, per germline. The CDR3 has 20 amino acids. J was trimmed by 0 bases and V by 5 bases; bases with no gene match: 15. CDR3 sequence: CASSTPRTGTSLSGANVLTF. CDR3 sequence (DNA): TGTGCCAGCAGCACCCCCCGGACAGGGACCTCTCTCTCTGGGGCCAACGTCCTGACTTTC.

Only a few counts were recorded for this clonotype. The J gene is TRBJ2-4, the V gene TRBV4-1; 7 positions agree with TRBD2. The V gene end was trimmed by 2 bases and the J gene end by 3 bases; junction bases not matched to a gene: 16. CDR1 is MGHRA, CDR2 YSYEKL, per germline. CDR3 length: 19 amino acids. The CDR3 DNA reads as TGCGCCAGCAGCCAATTCGAAGCTAGCGGTCGTTATGGCAAAAACATTCAGTACTTC. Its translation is CASSQFEASGRYGKNIQYF.

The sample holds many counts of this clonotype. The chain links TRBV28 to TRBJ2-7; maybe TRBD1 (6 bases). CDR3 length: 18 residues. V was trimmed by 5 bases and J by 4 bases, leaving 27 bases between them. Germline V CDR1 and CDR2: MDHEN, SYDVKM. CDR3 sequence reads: CASSQMTTWTELTYEQYF. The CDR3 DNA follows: TGTGCCAGCAGTCAAATGACGACCTGGACAGAACTCACTTACGAGCAGTACTTC.

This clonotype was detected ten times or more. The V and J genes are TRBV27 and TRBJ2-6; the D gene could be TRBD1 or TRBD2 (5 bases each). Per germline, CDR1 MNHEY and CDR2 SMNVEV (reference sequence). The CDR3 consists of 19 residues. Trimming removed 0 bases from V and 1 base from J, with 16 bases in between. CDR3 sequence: CASSLSIRGASSGANVLTF. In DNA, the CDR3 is TGTGCCAGCAGTTTATCGATACGAGGGGCCTCGTCTGGGGCCAACGTCCTGACTTTC.

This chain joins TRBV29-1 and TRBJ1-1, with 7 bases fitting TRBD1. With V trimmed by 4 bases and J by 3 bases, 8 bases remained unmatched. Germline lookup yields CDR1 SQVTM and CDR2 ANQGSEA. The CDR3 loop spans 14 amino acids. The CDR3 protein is CSVVPGQRHTEAFF. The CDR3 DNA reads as TGCAGCGTTGTCCCGGGACAGAGACACACTGAAGCTTTCTTT.

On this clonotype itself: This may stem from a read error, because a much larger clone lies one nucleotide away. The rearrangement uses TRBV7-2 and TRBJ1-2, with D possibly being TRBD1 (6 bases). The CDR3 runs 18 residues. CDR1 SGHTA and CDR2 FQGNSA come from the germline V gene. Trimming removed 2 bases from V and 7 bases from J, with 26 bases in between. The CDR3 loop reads CASSLTGTSGVGDCGYTF. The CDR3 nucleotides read TGTGCCAGCAGCTTAACAGGGACGAGTGGGGTAGGGGACTGTGGCTACACCTTC. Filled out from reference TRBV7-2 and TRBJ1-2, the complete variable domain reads GAGVSQSPSNKVTEKGKDVELRCDPISGHTALYWYRQSLGQGLEFLIYFQGNSAPDKSGLPSDRFSAERTGGSVSTLTIQRTQQEDSAVYLCASSLTGTSGVGDCGYTFGSGTRLTVV.

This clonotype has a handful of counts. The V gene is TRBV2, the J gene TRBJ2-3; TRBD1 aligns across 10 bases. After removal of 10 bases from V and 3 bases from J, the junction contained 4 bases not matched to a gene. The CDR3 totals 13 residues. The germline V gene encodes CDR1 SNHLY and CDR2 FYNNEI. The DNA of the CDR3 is TGTGCCACTTCGGGACAGGGGACAGATACGCAGTATTTT. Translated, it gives CATSGQGTDTQYF.

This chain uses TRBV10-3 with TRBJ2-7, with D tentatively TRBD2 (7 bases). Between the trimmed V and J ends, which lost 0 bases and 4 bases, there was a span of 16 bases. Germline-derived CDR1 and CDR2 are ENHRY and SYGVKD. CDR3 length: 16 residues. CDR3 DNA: TGTGCCATCAGTGAGTCAGGGGGACTAAAGCGGTACGAGCAGTACTTC. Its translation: CAISESGGLKRYEQYF.

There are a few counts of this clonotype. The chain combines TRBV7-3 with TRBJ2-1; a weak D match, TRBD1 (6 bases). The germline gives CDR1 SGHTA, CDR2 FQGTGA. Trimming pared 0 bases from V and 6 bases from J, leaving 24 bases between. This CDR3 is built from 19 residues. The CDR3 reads CASSLTRGPKVLGGNEQFF. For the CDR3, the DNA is TGTGCCAGCAGCTTAACCAGGGGACCCAAGGTTTTGGGTGGCAATGAGCAGTTCTTC.

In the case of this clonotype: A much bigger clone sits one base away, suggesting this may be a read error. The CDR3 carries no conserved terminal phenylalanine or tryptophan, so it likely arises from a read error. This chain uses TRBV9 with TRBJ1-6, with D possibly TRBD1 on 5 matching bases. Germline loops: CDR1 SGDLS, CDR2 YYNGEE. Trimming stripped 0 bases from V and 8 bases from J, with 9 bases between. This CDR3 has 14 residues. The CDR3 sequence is CASSVGIGDSPLHS. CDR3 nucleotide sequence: TGTGCCAGCAGCGTAGGGATAGGGGATTCACCCCTCCACTCT.

The CDR3: CASSLRQLNTGELFF. The CDR3 region has the DNA TGCGCCAGCAGCTTGAGGCAGCTGAACACCGGGGAGCTGTTTTTT. The V call is TRBV5-1, the J call TRBJ2-2; D is unresolved. Germline CDR1 SGHRS, CDR2 YFSETQ. V was pared by 1 base and J by 1 base, with 8 bases between. The CDR3 covers 15 residues.

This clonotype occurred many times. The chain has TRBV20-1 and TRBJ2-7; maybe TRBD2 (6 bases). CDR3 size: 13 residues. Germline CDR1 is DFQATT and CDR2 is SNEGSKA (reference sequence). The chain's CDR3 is CSSPGIAAYEQYF. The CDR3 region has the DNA TGCAGCTCCCCGGGGATAGCGGCCTACGAGCAGTACTTC.

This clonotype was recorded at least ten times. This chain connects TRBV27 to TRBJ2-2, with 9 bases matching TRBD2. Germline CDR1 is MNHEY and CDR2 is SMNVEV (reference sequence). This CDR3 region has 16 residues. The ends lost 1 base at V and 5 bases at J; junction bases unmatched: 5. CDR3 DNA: TGTGCCAGCAGTTTATTTTGGACTAGCGATACCGGGGAGCTGTTTTTT. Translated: CASSLFWTSDTGELFF.